This TCR beta chain was observed in a study of blood T cell repertoires in COVID-19. The protocol was immunoSEQ multiplex PCR, while the TCRdb copy is restricted to in-frame clones and leaves out a portion. The table lists hundreds of thousands of clones, nearly 90% of them singletons. The germline CDR1 and CDR2 sequences are MDHEN and SYDVKM. After removal of 4 bases from V and 2 bases from J, the junction contained 6 bases not matched to a gene. CDR3 length: 16 amino acids. This clone was seen only once. Sequenced input: PBMCs or T cells enriched from blood (not recorded which). The TCR sequence derives from a woman aged 18-30 years with acute COVID-19. This chain joins TRBV28 and TRBJ2-3; TRBD2 agrees at 10 bases. The CDR3 here is CASSSRTSGYTDTQYF. The CDR3 DNA is TGTGCCAGCAGTTCCCGGACTAGCGGTTACACAGATACGCAGTATTTT.